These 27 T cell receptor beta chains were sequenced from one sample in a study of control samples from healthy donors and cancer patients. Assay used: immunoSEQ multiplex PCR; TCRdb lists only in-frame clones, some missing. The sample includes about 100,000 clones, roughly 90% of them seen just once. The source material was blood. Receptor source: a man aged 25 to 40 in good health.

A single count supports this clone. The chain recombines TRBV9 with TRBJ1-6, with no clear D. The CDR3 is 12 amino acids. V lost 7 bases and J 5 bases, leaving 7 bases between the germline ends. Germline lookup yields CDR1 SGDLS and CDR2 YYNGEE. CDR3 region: CASGLHNSPLHF. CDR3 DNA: TGTGCCAGCGGTTTGCATAATTCACCCCTCCACTTT.

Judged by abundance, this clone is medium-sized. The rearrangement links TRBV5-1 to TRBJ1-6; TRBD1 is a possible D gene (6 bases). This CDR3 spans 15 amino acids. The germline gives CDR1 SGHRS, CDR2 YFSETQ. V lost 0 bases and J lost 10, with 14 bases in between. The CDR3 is CASSLEGTLRSPLHF. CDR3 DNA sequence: TGCGCCAGCAGCTTGGAAGGGACACTGAGATCACCCCTCCACTTT.

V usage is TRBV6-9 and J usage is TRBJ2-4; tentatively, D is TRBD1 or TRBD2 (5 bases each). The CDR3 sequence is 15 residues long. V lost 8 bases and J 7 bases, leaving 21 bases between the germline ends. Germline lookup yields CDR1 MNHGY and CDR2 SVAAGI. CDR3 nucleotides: TGTGCCAGCCGAGGGGTTCTTAGAATGAGGAACATTCAGTACTTC. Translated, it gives CASRGVLRMRNIQYF.

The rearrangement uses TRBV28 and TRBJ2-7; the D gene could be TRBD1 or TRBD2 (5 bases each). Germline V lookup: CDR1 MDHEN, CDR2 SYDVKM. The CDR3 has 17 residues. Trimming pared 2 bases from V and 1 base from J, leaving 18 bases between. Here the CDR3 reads CASSLRQRGLLSYEQYF. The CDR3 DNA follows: TGTGCCAGCAGTTTAAGGCAGAGGGGTCTCCTTTCCTACGAGCAGTACTTC.

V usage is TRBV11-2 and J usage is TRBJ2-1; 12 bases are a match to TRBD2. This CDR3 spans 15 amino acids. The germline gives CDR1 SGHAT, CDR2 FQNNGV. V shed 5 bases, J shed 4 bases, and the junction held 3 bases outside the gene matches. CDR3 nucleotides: TGTGCCAGCAGCCCCCTAGCGGGAGGGTACAATGAGCAGTTCTTC. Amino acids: CASSPLAGGYNEQFF.

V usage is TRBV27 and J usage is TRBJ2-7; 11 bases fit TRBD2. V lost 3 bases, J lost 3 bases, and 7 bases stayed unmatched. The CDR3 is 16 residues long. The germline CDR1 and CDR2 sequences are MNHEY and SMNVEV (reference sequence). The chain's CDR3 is CASSLAPLAGGYEQYF. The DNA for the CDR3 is TGTGCCAGCAGTTTGGCCCCTCTAGCGGGGGGCTACGAGCAGTACTTC.

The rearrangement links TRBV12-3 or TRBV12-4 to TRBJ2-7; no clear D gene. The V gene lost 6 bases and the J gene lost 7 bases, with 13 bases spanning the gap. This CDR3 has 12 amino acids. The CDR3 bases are TGTGCCAGCAGCCCCGGGTACGGAGAGCAGTACTTC. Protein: CASSPGYGEQYF.

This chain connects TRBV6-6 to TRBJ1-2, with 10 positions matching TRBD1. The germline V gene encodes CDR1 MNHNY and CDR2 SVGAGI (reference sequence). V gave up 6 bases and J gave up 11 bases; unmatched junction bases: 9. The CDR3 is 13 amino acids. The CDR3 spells CASSPGQGPGYTF. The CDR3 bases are TGTGCCAGCAGCCCGGGACAGGGGCCGGGATACACCTTC.

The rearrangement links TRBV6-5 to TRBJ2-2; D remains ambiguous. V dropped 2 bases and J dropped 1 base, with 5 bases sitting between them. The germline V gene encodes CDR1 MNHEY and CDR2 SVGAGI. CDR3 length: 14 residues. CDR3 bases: TGTGCCAGCAGTTACCAGAAGAACACCGGGGAGCTGTTTTTT. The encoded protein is CASSYQKNTGELFF.

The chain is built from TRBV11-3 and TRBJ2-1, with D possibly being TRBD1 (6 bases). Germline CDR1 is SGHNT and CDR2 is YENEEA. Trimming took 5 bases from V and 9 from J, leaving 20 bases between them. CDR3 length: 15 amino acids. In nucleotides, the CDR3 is TGTGCCAGCAGCAAACAAGGTCAGGGGCGGAGTGAGCAGTTCTTC. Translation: CASSKQGQGRSEQFF.

The CDR3 region is CASSVGTSGRGQETQYF. The DNA for the CDR3 is TGCGCCAGCAGCGTCGGGACTAGCGGGAGAGGTCAAGAGACCCAGTACTTC. The chain couples TRBV5-1 to TRBJ2-5; 14 nucleotides match TRBD2. Losses at the gene ends were 4 bases for V and 2 bases for J; bases not matched to a gene: 7. Germline V CDR1 and CDR2: SGHRS, YFSETQ. The CDR3 has 17 residues.

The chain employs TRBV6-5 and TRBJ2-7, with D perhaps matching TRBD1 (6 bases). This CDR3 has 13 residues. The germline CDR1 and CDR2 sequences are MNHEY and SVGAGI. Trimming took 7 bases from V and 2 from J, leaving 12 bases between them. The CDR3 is CASTKQGPYEQYF. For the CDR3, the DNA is TGTGCCAGCACAAAACAGGGACCCTACGAGCAGTACTTC.

CDR3 region: CASSVDYRNYGYTF. The CDR3 DNA sequence: TGTGCCAGCAGCGTAGACTACAGGAACTATGGCTACACCTTC. The V gene is TRBV9, the J gene TRBJ1-2; the D gene is possibly TRBD1 (5 bases). The V gene's germline CDR1 is SGDLS and CDR2 YYNGEE. The V end lost 0 bases, the J end lost 2 bases, and 8 bases lay between the germline ends. The CDR3 sequence is 14 residues long.

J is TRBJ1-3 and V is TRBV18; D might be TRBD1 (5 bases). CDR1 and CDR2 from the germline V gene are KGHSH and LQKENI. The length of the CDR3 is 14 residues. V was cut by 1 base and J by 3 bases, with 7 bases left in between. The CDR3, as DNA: TGTGCCAGCTCACCACGAGGGGATGGAAACACCATATATTTT. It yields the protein CASSPRGDGNTIYF.

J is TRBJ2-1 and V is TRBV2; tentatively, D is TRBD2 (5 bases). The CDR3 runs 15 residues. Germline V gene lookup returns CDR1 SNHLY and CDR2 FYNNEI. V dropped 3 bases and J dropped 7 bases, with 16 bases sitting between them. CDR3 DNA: TGTGCCAGCAGTGACTCCGGAGGCTCCCGTAATGAGCAGTTCTTC. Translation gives CASSDSGGSRNEQFF.

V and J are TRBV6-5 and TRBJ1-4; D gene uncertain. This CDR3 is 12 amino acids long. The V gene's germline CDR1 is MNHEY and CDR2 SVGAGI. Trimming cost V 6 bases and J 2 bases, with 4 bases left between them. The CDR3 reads CASSRTNEKLFF. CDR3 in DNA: TGTGCCAGCAGCAGGACTAATGAAAAACTGTTTTTT.

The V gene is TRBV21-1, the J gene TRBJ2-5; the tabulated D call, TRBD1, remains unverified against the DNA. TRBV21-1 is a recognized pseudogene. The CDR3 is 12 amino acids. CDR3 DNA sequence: TGTGCCAGCTTCGAAAGGGGGGAGACCCAGTACTTC. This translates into CASFERGETQYF.

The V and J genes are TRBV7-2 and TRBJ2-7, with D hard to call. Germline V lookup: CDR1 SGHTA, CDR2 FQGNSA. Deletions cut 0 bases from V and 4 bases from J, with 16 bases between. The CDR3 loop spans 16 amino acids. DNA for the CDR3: TGTGCCAGCAGCTTAGCGCACGGTTTCCGGCCTTACGAGCAGTACTTC. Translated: CASSLAHGFRPYEQYF. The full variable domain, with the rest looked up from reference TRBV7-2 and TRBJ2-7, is GAGVSQSPSNKVTEKGKDVELRCDPISGHTALYWYRQSLGQGLEFLIYFQGNSAPDKSGLPSDRFSAERTGGSVSTLTIQRTQQEDSAVYLCASSLAHGFRPYEQYFGPGTRLTVT.

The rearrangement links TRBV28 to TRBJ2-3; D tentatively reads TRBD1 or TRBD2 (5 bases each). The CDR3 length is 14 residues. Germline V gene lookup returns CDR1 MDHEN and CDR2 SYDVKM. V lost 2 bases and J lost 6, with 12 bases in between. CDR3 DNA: TGTGCCAGCAGTTTAAACTTTTGGGGGGATACGCAGTATTTT. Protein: CASSLNFWGDTQYF.

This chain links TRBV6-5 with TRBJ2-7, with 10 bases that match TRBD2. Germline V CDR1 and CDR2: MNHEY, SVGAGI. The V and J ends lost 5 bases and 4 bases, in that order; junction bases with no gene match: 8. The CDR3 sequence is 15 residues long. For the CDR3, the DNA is TGTGCCAGCAGTACACTAGCGGGGAGGTCTTACGAGCAGTACTTC. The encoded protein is CASSTLAGRSYEQYF.

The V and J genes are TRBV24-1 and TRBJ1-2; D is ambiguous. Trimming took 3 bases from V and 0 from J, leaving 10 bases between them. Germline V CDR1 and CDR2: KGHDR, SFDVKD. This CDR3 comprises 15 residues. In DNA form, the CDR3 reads TGTGCCACCAGTGATCCTACAACAGCTAACTATGGCTACACCTTC. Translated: CATSDPTTANYGYTF.

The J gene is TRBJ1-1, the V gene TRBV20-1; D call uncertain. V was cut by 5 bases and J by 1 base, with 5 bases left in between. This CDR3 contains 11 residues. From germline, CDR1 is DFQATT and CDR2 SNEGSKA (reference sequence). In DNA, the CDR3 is TGCAGTGCTCTCCGGAACACTGAAGCTTTCTTT. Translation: CSALRNTEAFF.

The CDR3 coding sequence is TGCGCCAGCAGCCAAGAACGGACGGTAAACTATGGCTACACCTTC. Translation gives CASSQERTVNYGYTF. The J gene is TRBJ1-2, the V gene TRBV4-1; D uncertain. Trimming removed 0 bases from V and 2 bases from J, with 10 bases in between. This CDR3 spans 15 amino acids. The germline gives CDR1 MGHRA, CDR2 YSYEKL.

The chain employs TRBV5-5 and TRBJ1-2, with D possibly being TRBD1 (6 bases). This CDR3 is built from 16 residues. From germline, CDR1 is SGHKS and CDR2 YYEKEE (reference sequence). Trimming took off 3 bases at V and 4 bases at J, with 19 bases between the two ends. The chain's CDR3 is CASSSNLQGLIYGYTF. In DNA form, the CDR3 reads TGTGCCAGCAGCTCAAATCTTCAGGGGCTAATCTATGGCTACACCTTC.

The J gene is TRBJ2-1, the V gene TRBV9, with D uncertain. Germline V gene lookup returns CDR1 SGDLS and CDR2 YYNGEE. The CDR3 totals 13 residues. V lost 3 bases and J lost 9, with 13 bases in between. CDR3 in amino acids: CASSAKYYAEQFF. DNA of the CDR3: TGTGCCAGCAGCGCAAAGTACTACGCTGAGCAGTTCTTC. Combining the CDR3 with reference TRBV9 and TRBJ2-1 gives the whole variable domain DSGVTQTPKHLITATGQRVTLRCSPRSGDLSVYWYQQSLDQGLQFLIQYYNGEERAKGNILERFSAQQFPDLHSELNLSSLELGDSALYFCASSAKYYAEQFFGPGTRLTVL.

DNA of the CDR3: TGTGCCAGCAGTTACTCTATGGGGACTAGGGCCAATGAGCAGTTCTTC. Protein product: CASSYSMGTRANEQFF. The rearrangement joins TRBV6-5 to TRBJ2-1; 8 nucleotides agree with TRBD2. V trimming: 0 bases; J trimming: 6 bases; junction bases outside the gene matches: 7. Germline CDR1 and CDR2: MNHEY and SVGAGI. CDR3 length equals 16 residues.

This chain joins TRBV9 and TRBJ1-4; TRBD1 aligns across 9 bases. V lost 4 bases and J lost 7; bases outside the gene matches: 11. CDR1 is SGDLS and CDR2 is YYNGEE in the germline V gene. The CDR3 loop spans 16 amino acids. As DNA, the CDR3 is TGTGCCAGCAGCAAAAGCACCGGGACAGGGTTTGAAAAACTGTTTTTT. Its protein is CASSKSTGTGFEKLFF.